The 23 T cell receptor beta chains below come from one sample, sequenced in a study of blood T cells in healthy people across ages. Together with a sample-barcoded 5' primer, a J-beta primer mix was included in a second PCR lasting about 7 to 11 cycles. TCRdb fed the 5' RACE reads into MiXCR, producing one record per CDR3 protein. Found here are about 930,000 distinct CDR3 sequences, about 29% of them singletons; the top ten hold approximately 10%. The same sample was also studied in work on T cells of mothers and their children.

Material for sequencing was blood. These receptors were collected from a middle-aged woman in good health.

This sequence joins TRBV7-3 and TRBJ2-1, with D possibly matching TRBD2 (6 bases). V dropped 2 bases and J dropped 0 bases, with 11 bases sitting between them. This CDR3 spans 16 amino acids. Germline loops: CDR1 SGHTA, CDR2 FQGTGA. The CDR3: CASSLGGIGSYNEQFF. CDR3 coding DNA: TGTGCCAGCAGCTTAGGGGGGATTGGCTCCTACAATGAGCAGTTCTTC.

About this clonotype itself: Sequence at one end of the junction differs from germline and may be a read error. The rearrangement uses TRBV28 and TRBJ1-1; unclear D gene. The CDR3 contains 11 residues. CDR1 is MDHEN and CDR2 is SYDVKM in the germline V gene. The CDR3 DNA reads TGTGCCCGCAGTTTTTGGACTGAAGCTTTCTTT. It codes for CARSFWTEAFF.

The J gene is TRBJ1-2, the V gene TRBV5-5; D is uncertain. V was shortened by 3 bases and J by 5 bases, with 11 bases between the two germline ends. The CDR3 extends over 13 amino acids. The germline V gene has CDR1 SGHKS and CDR2 YYEKEE (reference sequence). The CDR3: CASSSDGTYGYTF. In DNA, the CDR3 is TGTGCCAGCAGCTCGGACGGAACATATGGCTACACCTTC.

J is TRBJ2-3 and V is TRBV6-1; D may match TRBD1 or TRBD2 (5 bases each). The CDR3 is 13 residues long. Germline CDR1 reads MNHNS; CDR2 reads SASEGT. The CDR3 nucleotides read TGTGCGGGGACGCTCGGCGATGGAGATACGCAGTATTTT. Protein product: CAGTLGDGDTQYF.

The chain has TRBV20-1 and TRBJ2-7, with TRBD2 identical over 9 bases. The DNA end is a closer match to TRBJ2-5, so the J assignment may be wrong. This CDR3 comprises 13 residues. Germline V CDR1 and CDR2: DFQATT, SNEGSKA (reference sequence). The CDR3 DNA reads TGCAGTGCCCCCGCGGGGGGGAAAGAGACCCAGTACTTC. Translation: CSAPAGGKETQYF.

This clonotype has only a few counts. The chain couples TRBV6-2 or TRBV6-3 to TRBJ1-1; D unresolved. Trimming removed 8 bases at V and 1 base at J, with 11 bases between. The CDR3 sequence is 13 residues long. Per the germline V gene, CDR1 is MNHEY and CDR2 is SVGEGT. As DNA, the CDR3 is TGTGCCAGCTGCGTTAGAGCGAACACTGAAGCTTTCTTT. This gives the protein CASCVRANTEAFF.

This clonotype came up once. V and J are TRBV5-1 and TRBJ1-5; D perhaps matches TRBD1 (5 bases). Between the trimmed V and J ends, which lost 0 bases and 5 bases, there was a span of 12 bases. The germline CDR1 and CDR2 sequences are SGHRS and YFSETQ. The CDR3 is 15 amino acids. This CDR3 is CASSLGPGRYQPQHF. The CDR3 DNA sequence: TGCGCCAGCAGCTTGGGACCAGGGAGATATCAGCCCCAGCATTTT.

With respect to this clonotype: Possible read error: a much larger clone is one base away. J is TRBJ2-1 and V is TRBV6-4, with 8 positions matching TRBD2. The J call may be incorrect, as the DNA end agrees better with TRBJ2-7. This CDR3 is 15 amino acids long. Per germline, CDR1 MRHNA and CDR2 SNTAGT. CDR3 amino acids: CASSDRAGAYNEQYF. The CDR3, as DNA: TGTGCCAGCAGTGACAGAGCGGGGGCCTACAATGAGCAGTACTTC.

The CDR3 region is CSAPSGTRVEAFF. As DNA, the CDR3 is TGCAGTGCTCCTTCAGGTACAAGGGTAGAAGCTTTCTTT. The chain recombines TRBV20-1 with TRBJ1-1; D is uncertain. The CDR3 is 13 amino acids. The ends were cut back, 5 bases at V and 8 bases at J, with 18 bases in the middle. Germline V gene data show CDR1 as DFQATT and CDR2 as SNEGSKA (reference sequence).

In its sample, this clonotype was seen a few times. V gene TRBV5-1 combines with J gene TRBJ2-7; maybe TRBD1 (6 bases). In germline, CDR1 is SGHRS, CDR2 YFSETQ. The CDR3 consists of 15 residues. V lost 8 bases to trimming and J lost 0 bases, with 18 bases between them. The CDR3 loop is CASRHVGTPSYEQYF. The CDR3, as DNA: TGCGCCAGTCGGCACGTCGGGACACCCTCCTACGAGCAGTACTTC.

The CDR3: CASSEATQGWMTYF. The DNA for the CDR3 is TGTGCCAGCAGTGAAGCAACACAGGGGTGGATGACATACTTC. The chain is built from TRBV6-1 and TRBJ2-4; 7 bases are shared with TRBD1. This CDR3 region has 14 residues. Germline loops: CDR1 MNHNS, CDR2 SASEGT. V gave up 0 bases and J gave up 16 bases; unmatched junction bases: 12.

The V and J genes are TRBV7-2 and TRBJ2-1; tentatively, D is TRBD1 (6 bases). CDR1 SGHTA and CDR2 FQGNSA come from the germline V gene. The V end was cut by 7 bases, the J end by 2 bases, with 12 bases between. The CDR3 has 14 residues. CDR3 amino acids: CASTLTGPYNEQFF. The CDR3 coding sequence is TGTGCCAGCACCCTGACAGGTCCCTACAATGAGCAGTTCTTC.

Ten or more counts support this clonotype. The chain employs TRBV15 and TRBJ1-2; D may be TRBD1 (6 bases). V was pared by 0 bases and J by 2 bases, with 16 bases between. CDR1 LNHNV and CDR2 YYDKDF come from the germline V gene (reference sequence). The CDR3 consists of 17 residues. The CDR3 here is CATSRDRGTDGNYGYTF. CDR3 DNA: TGTGCCACCAGCAGAGACAGGGGCACTGATGGGAACTATGGCTACACCTTC.

This clonotype occurred a few times. The chain carries TRBV7-2 and TRBJ2-7, with D tentatively TRBD1 (5 bases). The CDR3 consists of 14 residues. V was pared by 1 base and J by 2 bases, with 9 bases between. Germline CDR1 and CDR2: SGHTA and FQGNSA. In DNA form, the CDR3 reads TGTGCCAGCAGCTTAGAAGGCAGGGCCTACGAGCAGTACTTC. It yields the protein CASSLEGRAYEQYF.

This clonotype has at least ten counts. The chain carries TRBV29-1 and TRBJ2-1; 7 positions agree with TRBD1. Germline CDR1 is SQVTM and CDR2 is ANQGSEA. The length of the CDR3 is 12 residues. The V gene end was trimmed by 6 bases and the J gene end by 6 bases; junction bases not matched to a gene: 5. The chain's CDR3 is CSVYRGFNEQFF. DNA of the CDR3: TGCAGCGTCTACAGGGGATTCAATGAGCAGTTCTTC.

This clonotype was seen ten or more times. The chain links TRBV7-6 to TRBJ2-6, with D possibly TRBD1 on 6 matching bases. Per the germline V gene, CDR1 is SGHVS and CDR2 is FNYEAQ. Trimming shortened V by 0 bases and J by 2 bases, and 8 bases separated the two germline ends. The CDR3 is 16 amino acids. The CDR3 region is CASSLAPGAGANVLTF. In nucleotides, the CDR3 is TGTGCCAGCAGCTTAGCCCCAGGGGCTGGGGCCAACGTCCTGACTTTC.

V and J are TRBV9 and TRBJ2-1; 7 bases line up with TRBD2. This CDR3 has 15 amino acids. Germline V gene data show CDR1 as SGDLS and CDR2 as YYNGEE. Trimming cost V 0 bases and J 6 bases; bases outside gene matches: 6. The CDR3 nucleotides are TGTGCCAGCAGCGTAGTGGGGGGGGGAGTCAATGAGCAGTTCTTC. It translates to CASSVVGGGVNEQFF.

This clonotype was detected only a few times. The chain links TRBV5-6 to TRBJ1-5; no reliable D call. V was clipped by 1 base and J by 11 bases, with 10 bases between them. The CDR3 has 12 amino acids. Germline CDR1 and CDR2: SGHDT and YYEEEE. The CDR3 DNA sequence: TGTGCCAGCAGCTTGCACGGTGGGACCCAGCATTTT. Translated: CASSLHGGTQHF.

This clonotype was found many times. The genes are TRBV9 and TRBJ2-7; D is undetermined. The germline V gene encodes CDR1 SGDLS and CDR2 YYNGEE. The CDR3 is 13 residues long. Trimming took off 3 bases at V and 3 bases at J, with 10 bases between the two ends. The CDR3: CASSDQVGYEQYF. CDR3 nucleotide sequence: TGTGCCAGCAGCGACCAGGTTGGCTACGAGCAGTACTTC.

As for this clonotype: A read error is possible here, since a much larger clone lies one base away. The chain joins TRBV2 to TRBJ2-5; 7 bases agree with TRBD2. The germline gives CDR1 SNHLY, CDR2 FYNNEI. The V segment lost 6 bases and the J segment 2 bases; nucleotides outside the gene matches: 6. The CDR3 is 14 residues long. In nucleotides, the CDR3 is TGTGCCAGCAGGATGGGACTATCTCAAGAGACCCAGTACTTC. Encoded protein: CASRMGLSQETQYF.

The J gene is TRBJ2-5, the V gene TRBV20-1; 8 bases fit TRBD2. In germline, CDR1 is DFQATT, CDR2 SNEGSKA (reference sequence). V shed 3 bases, J shed 2 bases, and the junction held 5 bases outside the gene matches. The CDR3 runs 14 residues. CDR3 protein: CSASRAGGQETQYF. CDR3 DNA sequence: TGCAGTGCTAGTAGGGCGGGGGGACAAGAGACCCAGTACTTC.

This chain connects TRBV6-1 to TRBJ2-5, with 7 bases that match TRBD1. The CDR3 runs 15 residues. Unmatched junction bases numbered 11, after V lost 3 bases and J lost 7 bases. The V gene's germline CDR1 is MNHNS and CDR2 SASEGT. CDR3 DNA sequence: TGTGCCAGCAGTGACAGGGACAGCCGCCAATGGACCCAGTACTTC. Protein sequence: CASSDRDSRQWTQYF.

This clonotype has only a few counts. V gene TRBV12-3 or TRBV12-4 combines with J gene TRBJ2-1; TRBD2 matches 8 bases. CDR3 size: 16 residues. J was trimmed by 5 bases and V by 4 bases; bases with no gene match: 10. CDR3 amino acids: CASSSSTGTSNNEQFF. The DNA of the CDR3 is TGTGCCAGCAGTTCGTCAACCGGGACTAGTAACAATGAGCAGTTCTTC.